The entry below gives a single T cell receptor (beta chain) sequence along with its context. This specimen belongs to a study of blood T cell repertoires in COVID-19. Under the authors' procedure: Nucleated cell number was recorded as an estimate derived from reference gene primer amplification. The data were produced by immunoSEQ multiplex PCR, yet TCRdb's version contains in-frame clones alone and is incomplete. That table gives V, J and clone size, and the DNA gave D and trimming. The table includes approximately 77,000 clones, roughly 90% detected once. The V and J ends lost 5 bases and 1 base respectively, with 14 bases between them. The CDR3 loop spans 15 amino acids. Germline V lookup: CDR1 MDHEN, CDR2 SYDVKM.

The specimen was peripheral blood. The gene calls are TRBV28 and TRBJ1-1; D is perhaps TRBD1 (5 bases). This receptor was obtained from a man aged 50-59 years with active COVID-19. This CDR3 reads CASSSQQARNTEAFF. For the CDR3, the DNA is TGTGCCAGCAGTAGTCAACAGGCCCGGAACACTGAAGCTTTCTTT.